The source of this T cell receptor (beta chain) is a study of radiotherapy plus CTLA-4 blockade in lung cancer. General observations from the study: TCR clones from tumors expanded in blood after radiotherapy plus ipilimumab.

Produced via immunoSEQ multiplex PCR; TCRdb's table is partial and in-frame only. This table has 65,000 to 95,000 clones, around 87% appearing once. For this clone: Its antigen is unknown.

Losses at the gene ends were 4 bases for V and 1 base for J; bases not matched to a gene: 2. CDR1 and CDR2 (germline): SNHLY, FYNNEI. The CDR3 sequence is 14 residues long. This TCR came from a human donor with non-small cell lung cancer who had stable disease on radiotherapy plus ipilimumab. The sample here was peripheral blood, taken from a patient treated with radiotherapy plus ipilimumab. V gene TRBV2 combines with J gene TRBJ2-7; 9 bases line up with TRBD1. The CDR3 DNA reads TGTGCCAGCAGTGTCGACAGGGGGTCCTACGAGCAGTACTTC. Translating it yields CASSVDRGSYEQYF.